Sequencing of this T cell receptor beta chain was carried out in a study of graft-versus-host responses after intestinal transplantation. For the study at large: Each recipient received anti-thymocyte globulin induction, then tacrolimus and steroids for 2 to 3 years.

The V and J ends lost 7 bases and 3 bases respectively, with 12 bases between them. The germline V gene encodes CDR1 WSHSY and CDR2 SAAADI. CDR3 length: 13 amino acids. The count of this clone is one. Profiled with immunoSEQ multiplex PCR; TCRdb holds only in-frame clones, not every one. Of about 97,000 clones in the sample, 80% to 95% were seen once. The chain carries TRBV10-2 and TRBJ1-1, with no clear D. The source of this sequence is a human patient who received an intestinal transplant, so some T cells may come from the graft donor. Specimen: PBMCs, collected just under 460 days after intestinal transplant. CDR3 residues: CASTAPAYTEAFF. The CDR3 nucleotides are TGCGCCAGCACTGCCCCAGCGTACACTGAAGCTTTCTTT.